These 3 T cell receptor beta chains were all obtained from the same sample, sequenced in a study of blood T cell repertoires in COVID-19. Data came from immunoSEQ multiplex PCR; TCRdb stores just in-frame clones and leaves some out. The sample yields hundreds of thousands of clones, around 90% seen once. Sequencing was performed on PBMCs or T cells enriched from blood (not recorded which). These TCRs come from a man younger than 40 who had been exposed to COVID-19.

This chain connects TRBV18 to TRBJ2-1; D is unclear. This CDR3 spans 13 amino acids. From germline, CDR1 is KGHSH and CDR2 LQKENI. With 2 bases removed from V and 7 bases from J, the gap between germline ends came to 9 bases. The CDR3 DNA reads as TGTGCCAGCTCACCAGAGCGTTGGAATGAGCAGTTCTTC. It translates to CASSPERWNEQFF.

The chain uses TRBV11-1 and TRBJ2-3; the match to TRBD2 covers 9 bases. Germline V CDR1 and CDR2: SGHAT, FQDESV (reference sequence). This CDR3 is 15 amino acids long. V lost 5 bases, J lost 1 base, and 4 bases stayed unmatched. The CDR3, as DNA: TGTGCCAGCAGCGCGGGGGGGCCGGGCACAGATACGCAGTATTTT. It translates to CASSAGGPGTDTQYF.

The V gene is TRBV3-1 (or the pseudogene TRBV3-2), the J gene TRBJ2-5; D is unclear. Germline CDR1 is LGHDT and CDR2 is YNNKEL (reference sequence). V lost 4 bases, J lost 5 bases, and 17 bases lay in between. The CDR3 covers 15 residues. The CDR3 DNA reads as TGTGCCAGCAGCCTGCTCGCTGTCTGGAGCGAGACCCAGTACTTC. It is translated as CASSLLAVWSETQYF.